This TCR beta chain came from a study of shared clonotypes between healthy human individuals (dated by TCRdb to 2018 to 2021). The study in broad terms: Three men and a couple of women, aged 18 to 49 years, made up the cohort. For each donor, CD4 naive and CD4 memory were each run on three plates, CD8 naive on two plates, and CD8 memory on one plate. Different laboratories and diverse techniques were used to prepare libraries and sequence TCR repertoires, to increase sequencing depth and limit assay-specific biases. To estimate repertoire size and how much clonotype sharing occurs between individuals, the study deeply sequenced the blood TCR repertoires of several healthy adults. Each donor's leukapheresis produced roughly between about 0.8 and 10 billion PBMCs. What the research found in general, with its limitations: Rarefaction of sorted-subset datasets indicated incomplete sequencing despite the large sequencing depth. Roughly 5% of naive CD4, around 4% of naive CD8, 2% to 2.5% of memory CD4, and roughly 0.4% of memory CD8 clonotypes were shared across a few donors. Only blood was sampled, and tissue TCR repertoires likely differ from those in blood. Naive subsets generally had larger estimated clonotype richness than memory subsets. Based on pairwise subsampling, the degree of clonotype sharing among donors was expected to be affected by sequencing depth. Clonotypes shared by all four sorted-subset donors showed higher generation probabilities than non-shared clonotypes. Because the study included a small number of donors, the genetic and exposure-history diversity represented was limited.

Comment on this clone: There is no known antigen for this receptor. Per-base quality was not reported, and no clone a single base away is much larger than it.

The germline V gene sets CDR1 to MDHEN and CDR2 to SYDVKM. Trimming at the junction amounts to 3 bases on V and 2 bases on J, and the germline ends lie 9 bases apart. Reading from cysteine to phenylalanine, the CDR3 counts 14 amino acids. The kept DNA is CDR3 alone, 42 bases in frame from the first base. CD8 naive samples were CD45RO-negative cells positively selected for CCR7, giving a CD45RA+CCR7+ population that excluded TemRA cells. Healthy HIV-negative adults with no recently reported acute infections or vaccinations were included as donors. Every donor was a Caucasian adult residing in Nashville, Tennessee, USA. Blood was obtained by leukapheresis, after which PBMCs were separated by Ficoll-Histopaque density gradient centrifugation and cryopreserved in liquid nitrogen vapor phase. Analytical flow cytometry was used to check the purity and quantity of every magnetically sorted T cell population. Genomic DNA was isolated from every sorted fraction and measured by UV absorbance on a Nanodrop 2000c.

Using the deep immunoSEQ assay, TCR CDR3 regions were amplified from genomic DNA by multiplex PCR. Genomic DNA extracted from each cell subset was distributed evenly over all wells of several immunoSEQ 96-well plates, and each plate served as one replicate. For sorted subsets, around 200 ng genomic DNA, equal to 30,000 or so T cell genomes, was loaded into each replicate PCR. Purified libraries were quantified with a Qubit 3.0 fluorometer, sized on a Bioanalyzer 2100, and re-quantified with the KAPA Library Quantification kit. Every immunoSEQ 96-well plate was sequenced on a separate single-read 150-cycle Illumina NextSeq 550 flow cell. On the study's bioinformatics: Because the immunoSEQ output included only junctional sequences and no quality scores, the filtering could not be the same as the filtering used for full-length reads. To assign V/J genes and CDR3, sequences were annotated against IMGT germline references using PyIR, a Python wrapper for IgBLAST v1.9. Reads were removed for weak V/J assignments (E-value above 1e-6), missing CDR3, stop codons, out-of-frame junctions, or ambiguous translated residues. A V3J clonotype was defined by an identical inferred V gene, J gene, and CDR3 amino acid sequence. Percentage overlap between repertoires was calculated by dividing the number of shared unique clonotypes by the size of the smaller repertoire. Three approaches were used to assess repertoire richness: RTK rarefaction, the Chao1 estimator, and Recon v2.1 estimates of unobserved clonotypes. Generation probabilities for all TCRbeta clonotypes obtained by the gDNA method from a few donors were computed using OLGA. The source is immuneACCESS, and TCRdb retained only in-frame sequences with V and J called. Part of the clones is not carried over; for the studies checked, unresolved V genes explain less than half of this, and the remainder is unexplained. The V and J calls and the clone size are those of that table, but D and trimming were determined from the DNA. The sample has about 2.1 million clones on record, under 95% of them singletons. The top ten clones comprise roughly 1.7% of the sample.

The chain couples TRBV28 to TRBJ2-3; the D gene cannot be resolved reliably. Material for sequencing was naive CD8+ T cells from PBMCs. Per the publication, the cell subset or site label means: CD45RA+CCR7+. The clonotype was recovered from a man between 18 and 35 years old in good health. Some clones in this sample may be carry-over from other donors' samples. In nucleotide form, the sequence is TGTGCCAGCAGTTTTTCCGGCCCCACAGATACGCAGTATTTT. The translation is CASSFSGPTDTQYF.